This entry describes one TCR beta chain. This sample stems from a study of CD4+ T cells in melanoma. TCRdb keeps only in-frame clones here, not all; method: immunoSEQ multiplex PCR. The sample yields about 140,000 clones, about 90% seen once. The germline V and J ends were trimmed by 9 bases and 9 bases, with 15 bases remaining between them. Germline V CDR1 and CDR2: SGHAT, FQNNGV. There are 13 residues in the CDR3. The clonotype originates from a human donor with melanoma. The V call is TRBV11-2, the J call TRBJ2-6, with a weak D call TRBD1 (6 bases). The CDR3 is CASQGLGGNVLTF. As DNA, the CDR3 is TGTGCCAGTCAGGGGCTCGGAGGCAACGTCCTGACTTTC.